Below, 18 T cell receptor beta chains from the same sample are listed, as sequenced in a study of blood T cell repertoires in COVID-19. Method: immunoSEQ multiplex PCR; TCRdb's copy keeps in-frame clones and lacks some. This table holds under 150,000 clones, about 85% found once. The source material was peripheral blood. The source of these receptors is a human donor in a cohort sampled during active COVID-19.

In its sample, this clone was seen a few times. V and J are TRBV30 and TRBJ1-1; the match to TRBD1 covers 7 bases. Germline V gives CDR1 GTSNPN, CDR2 SVGIG (reference sequence). The CDR3 is made up of 15 amino acids. J lost 4 bases, V lost 3 bases, and 11 bases had no gene match. The CDR3 coding sequence is TGTGCCTGGAGGACCTCCGGGACAGTCCGCACTGAAGCTTTCTTT. Translation gives CAWRTSGTVRTEAFF.

This chain links TRBV7-3 with TRBJ1-3; D remains ambiguous. The V and J ends lost 5 bases and 0 bases respectively, with 11 bases between them. CDR3 length: 15 amino acids. The germline CDR1 and CDR2 sequences are SGHTA and FQGTGA. In DNA, the CDR3 is TGTGCCAGCAGCCCTCCCGGGAGCTCTGGAAACACCATATATTTT. Translation gives CASSPPGSSGNTIYF.

The V and J genes are TRBV29-1 and TRBJ2-1; TRBD1 agrees at 9 bases. Germline CDR1 and CDR2: SQVTM and ANQGSEA. The junction had 2 bases not matched to a gene; V was cut back by 6 bases and J by 2 bases. The CDR3 extends over 13 amino acids. Written as DNA, the CDR3 is TGCAGCGTAGACAGGGGGACCTACAATGAGCAGTTCTTC. Translating gives CSVDRGTYNEQFF.

Note on this clone: Sequence at one end of the junction differs from germline and may be a read error. The chain employs TRBV6-1 and TRBJ2-7; no reliable D call. CDR1 is MNHNS, CDR2 SASEGT, per germline. The CDR3 is made up of 10 amino acids. In DNA, the CDR3 is TGTGCCAGCAGTGAGATTGGCCTGTTATTC. This gives the protein CASSEIGLLF.

This chain links TRBV29-1 with TRBJ1-4; 7 positions agree with TRBD1. Germline trimming cut 1 base from V and 8 bases from J; bases unmatched to any gene: 7. This CDR3 has 14 residues. Germline V lookup: CDR1 SQVTM, CDR2 ANQGSEA. This CDR3 reads CSVEGGQEAEKLFF. CDR3 coding DNA: TGCAGCGTTGAAGGCGGACAGGAGGCCGAAAAACTGTTTTTT. The whole variable domain, filled in from reference TRBV29-1 and TRBJ1-4, reads SAVISQKPSRDICQRGTSLTIQCQVDSQVTMMFWYRQQPGQSLTLIATANQGSEATYESGFVIDKFPISRPNLTFSTLTVSNMSPEDSSIYLCSVEGGQEAEKLFFGSGTQLSVL.

The chain is built from TRBV24-1 and TRBJ2-3; TRBD1 matches at 7 bases. Per germline, CDR1 KGHDR and CDR2 SFDVKD. This CDR3 is built from 13 residues. V lost 9 bases to trimming and J lost 2 bases; unmatched junction nucleotides: 4. CDR3 loop: CATWGQSTDTQYF. The CDR3 DNA sequence: TGTGCCACCTGGGGACAGTCCACAGATACGCAGTATTTT.

V usage is TRBV6-4 and J usage is TRBJ1-2; D not resolved. The ends were cut back, 3 bases at V and 0 bases at J, with 8 bases in the middle. Germline assignment: CDR1 MRHNA and CDR2 SNTAGT. The CDR3 extends over 14 amino acids. This CDR3 reads CASSDGRTNYGYTF. Written as DNA, the CDR3 is TGTGCCAGCAGTGATGGCAGGACTAACTATGGCTACACCTTC.

J is TRBJ1-1 and V is TRBV4-1; possible D gene TRBD1, 6 bases. CDR1 and CDR2 from the germline V gene are MGHRA and YSYEKL. V gave up 5 bases and J gave up 3 bases, with 13 bases separating them. The CDR3 covers 14 residues. The CDR3 region is CASSGPGQDTEAFF. Written as DNA, the CDR3 is TGCGCCAGCAGCGGTCCGGGACAAGACACTGAAGCTTTCTTT.

The chain recombines TRBV6-2 or TRBV6-3 with TRBJ2-7, with D perhaps matching TRBD1 (6 bases). There are 16 residues in the CDR3. V lost 0 bases and J lost 7, with 19 bases in between. In germline, CDR1 is MNHEY, CDR2 SVGEGT. The CDR3 region has the DNA TGTGCCAGCAGTTACTCTTCGACAGGTACTCCCCCTGAGCAGTACTTC. Encoded protein: CASSYSSTGTPPEQYF.

V usage is TRBV5-6 and J usage is TRBJ1-6, with D maybe TRBD1 (5 bases). V lost 0 bases and J lost 7, with 11 bases in between. The CDR3 runs to 15 residues. The germline CDR1 and CDR2 sequences are SGHDT and YYEEEE. The CDR3: CASSLEKGLNSPLHF. CDR3 sequence (DNA): TGTGCCAGCAGCTTGGAGAAGGGGTTGAATTCACCCCTCCACTTT.

The chain carries TRBV6-2 or TRBV6-3 and TRBJ2-1; TRBD1 matches at 7 bases. V was pared by 0 bases and J by 3 bases, with 8 bases of the junction left unmatched. Germline V CDR1 and CDR2: MNHEY, SVGEGT. The CDR3 consists of 17 residues. The CDR3 protein is CASSYSVVWDSYNEQFF. The CDR3 DNA reads TGTGCCAGCAGTTACTCGGTTGTCTGGGACAGCTACAATGAGCAGTTCTTC.

This clone was found a few times. The V gene is TRBV11-2, the J gene TRBJ2-1; D not resolved. V lost 1 base and J 5 bases, leaving 12 bases between the germline ends. This CDR3 is 15 amino acids long. Germline CDR1 and CDR2: SGHAT and FQNNGV. Here the CDR3 DNA reads TGTGCCAGCAGCTTAGTAAACGCTAGAGACAATGAGCAGTTCTTC. Amino acids: CASSLVNARDNEQFF.

This clone was seen a handful of times. The chain combines TRBV7-3 with TRBJ2-3; 13 bases map to TRBD2. Germline CDR1 is SGHTA and CDR2 is FQGTGA. The CDR3 loop spans 20 amino acids. V gave up 5 bases and J gave up 0 bases; unmatched junction bases: 14. CDR3 DNA sequence: TGTGCCAGCAGCCTCATTGGACTAGCGGGGGACCACACTAGCACAGATACGCAGTATTTT. This translates into CASSLIGLAGDHTSTDTQYF.

The rearrangement uses TRBV15 and TRBJ1-2; TRBD1 aligns across 8 bases. This CDR3 is built from 13 residues. J was trimmed by 11 bases and V by 0 bases; bases with no gene match: 5. Per the germline V gene, CDR1 is LNHNV and CDR2 is YYDKDF (reference sequence). The DNA of the CDR3 is TGTGCCACCAGCAGAGATGTACAGGGGGTGTACACCTTC. This codes for CATSRDVQGVYTF.

The chain recombines TRBV6-6 with TRBJ1-1; TRBD1 might be the D (5 bases). This CDR3 is 14 amino acids long. V was pared by 5 bases and J by 4 bases, with 14 bases between. The V gene's germline CDR1 is MNHNY and CDR2 SVGAGI (reference sequence). This CDR3 is CASSPAGDSTEAFF. The CDR3 bases are TGTGCCAGCAGTCCCGCCGGTGACAGCACTGAAGCTTTCTTT.

This chain joins TRBV6-5 and TRBJ2-1; TRBD1 agrees at 10 bases. V gave up 6 bases and J gave up 5 bases; unmatched junction bases: 4. This CDR3 spans 14 amino acids. Germline V gene data show CDR1 as MNHEY and CDR2 as SVGAGI. The CDR3 loop is CASSGDRGDNEQFF. CDR3 DNA sequence: TGTGCCAGCAGCGGGGACAGGGGTGACAATGAGCAGTTCTTC.

The CDR3 spells CASSLEQGSYGYTF. CDR3 bases: TGTGCCAGCAGCTTGGAACAGGGCAGCTATGGCTACACCTTC. This chain joins TRBV5-5 and TRBJ1-2; TRBD1 might be the D (6 bases). Germline V gene sequence: CDR1 SGHKS, CDR2 YYEKEE (reference sequence). This CDR3 spans 14 amino acids. V was shortened by 0 bases and J by 4 bases, with 10 bases between the two germline ends.

The J gene is TRBJ1-3, the V gene TRBV5-8, with 7 bases that match TRBD1. The germline V gene has CDR1 SGHTS and CDR2 YDEGEE. There are 15 residues in the CDR3. V lost 5 bases to trimming and J lost 0 bases; unmatched junction nucleotides: 5. CDR3 nucleotide sequence: TGTGCCAGCAGACACAGGGGTAGCTCTGGAAACACCATATATTTT. This translates into CASRHRGSSGNTIYF.